These 15 T cell receptor beta chains came from one sample sequenced in a study of T cells in localized non-small cell lung cancer. Here immunoSEQ multiplex PCR was the method, and the copy in TCRdb shows in-frame clones only, minus some. The sample gives tens of thousands of clones, 83% of which show up once; roughly 8% is in the top ten. Material: PBMCs, obtained before any cancer treatment. These receptors were obtained from a man aged 40 to 70 with stage II lung adenocarcinoma.

V usage is TRBV19 and J usage is TRBJ2-3; 7 nucleotides align to TRBD2. Trimming cost V 3 bases and J 3 bases; bases outside gene matches: 0. The germline CDR1 and CDR2 sequences are LNHDA and SQIVND (reference sequence). The CDR3 loop spans 13 amino acids. CDR3 bases: TGTGCCAGTAGTATTAGCGGGACAGATACGCAGTATTTT. It translates to CASSISGTDTQYF.

The V gene is TRBV2, the J gene TRBJ2-3, with TRBD1 matching 7 bases. This CDR3 has 14 residues. Looked up from germline, CDR1 is SNHLY and CDR2 is FYNNEI. Trimming took 2 bases from V and 3 from J; bases not matched to a gene: 2. The CDR3 spells CASSERGLTDTQYF. In DNA, the CDR3 is TGTGCCAGCAGTGAAAGGGGGCTGACAGATACGCAGTATTTT.

This clone was found once. This chain joins TRBV7-8 and TRBJ2-2; 11 positions match TRBD1. The V gene's germline CDR1 is SGHVS and CDR2 FQNEAQ. V was pared by 2 bases and J by 6 bases, with 8 bases of the junction left unmatched. The CDR3 runs 17 residues. CDR3 coding DNA: TGTGCCAGCAGCTTATCTATGGGGACAGGGGGTTCCGGGGAGCTGTTTTTT. Amino acids: CASSLSMGTGGSGELFF.

The rearrangement links TRBV4-2 to TRBJ2-2; TRBD1 matches 10 bases. The CDR3 has 18 residues. From germline, CDR1 is LGHNA and CDR2 YNFKEQ. After removal of 1 base from V and 6 bases from J, the junction contained 11 bases not matched to a gene. The CDR3 spells CASSQASYRDRGAGELFF. CDR3 coding DNA: TGTGCCAGCAGCCAAGCCTCTTACCGGGACAGGGGAGCCGGGGAGCTGTTTTTT.

The chain has TRBV11-2 and TRBJ2-3; D is perhaps TRBD1 (5 bases). CDR3 length equals 12 residues. Trimming took off 5 bases at V and 6 bases at J, with 9 bases between the two ends. Germline V gene sequence: CDR1 SGHAT, CDR2 FQNNGV. The CDR3 DNA is TGTGCCAGCAGCGAACAGGTGGATACGCAGTATTTT. Translation gives CASSEQVDTQYF.

This chain's CDR3 is CASSLAVGGGGQDEQFF. In nucleotides, the CDR3 is TGCGCCAGCAGCTTGGCGGTGGGCGGGGGGGGACAAGATGAGCAGTTCTTC. The chain joins TRBV5-1 to TRBJ2-1, with 9 bases lining up with TRBD2. CDR1 SGHRS and CDR2 YFSETQ come from the germline V gene. Losses at the gene ends were 0 bases for V and 8 bases for J; bases not matched to a gene: 12. CDR3 length: 17 amino acids.

The chain couples TRBV6-1 to TRBJ2-4; D is possibly TRBD1 (6 bases). This CDR3 has 15 amino acids. The V end was cut by 6 bases, the J end by 5 bases, with 17 bases between. Germline-derived CDR1 and CDR2 are MNHNS and SASEGT. The CDR3 is CASRRPGQRENIQYF. CDR3 nucleotide sequence: TGTGCCAGCAGGCGACCAGGACAGCGAGAAAACATTCAGTACTTC.

This clone has only one observation. V is TRBV2 and J is TRBJ2-7; 11 bases agree with TRBD1. This CDR3 region has 14 residues. Germline V gene lookup returns CDR1 SNHLY and CDR2 FYNNEI. Germline trimming cut 5 bases from V and 4 bases from J; bases unmatched to any gene: 4. For the CDR3, the DNA is TGTGCCAGCAGTCCTGGACAGGGGGCGTACGAGCAGTACTTC. As protein: CASSPGQGAYEQYF.

The chain is built from TRBV19 and TRBJ2-5; no reliable D call. The length of the CDR3 is 14 residues. The ends were cut back, 4 bases at V and 4 bases at J, with 13 bases in the middle. In germline, CDR1 is LNHDA, CDR2 SQIVND (reference sequence). For the CDR3, the DNA is TGTGCCAGTAGTAAGCTACAAAAGGGAGAGACCCAGTACTTC. This sequence encodes CASSKLQKGETQYF.

The V and J genes are TRBV21-1 and TRBJ2-1. TRBV21-1 is assigned pseudogene status. CDR3 length: 14 residues. The CDR3 protein is CASRLHHSDNEQFF. DNA of the CDR3: TGTGCCAGCAGGCTACACCATTCCGACAATGAGCAGTTCTTC.

This chain connects TRBV5-1 to TRBJ2-5, with 8 bases identical to TRBD2. This CDR3 is built from 16 residues. Germline CDR1 is SGHRS and CDR2 is YFSETQ. The V and J ends lost 4 bases and 4 bases, in that order; junction bases with no gene match: 12. CDR3 nucleotide sequence: TGCGCCAGCAGCCTATCGACCGGGGGGGCGGGAGAGACCCAGTACTTC. It translates to CASSLSTGGAGETQYF.

The chain uses TRBV5-1 and TRBJ1-1; D remains ambiguous. The CDR3 runs 14 residues. From germline, CDR1 is SGHRS and CDR2 YFSETQ. Trimming shortened V by 4 bases and J by 1 base, and 11 bases separated the two germline ends. The CDR3 region has the DNA TGCGCCAGCAGCCCGGAGGATAGGAACACTGAAGCTTTCTTT. Residues: CASSPEDRNTEAFF.

This clone is a singleton in its sample. The chain has TRBV5-1 and TRBJ2-5; a weak D match, TRBD2 (5 bases). The CDR3 extends over 14 amino acids. CDR1 SGHRS and CDR2 YFSETQ come from the germline V gene. Trimming pared 7 bases from V and 2 bases from J, leaving 15 bases between. The CDR3: CASVREGRQETQYF. The CDR3 DNA sequence: TGCGCCAGCGTACGGGAAGGGAGACAAGAGACCCAGTACTTC.

The CDR3 here is CASSPDEYNEQFF. Here the CDR3 DNA reads TGTGCCAGCAGCCCGGACGAGTACAATGAGCAGTTCTTC. This chain uses TRBV7-9 with TRBJ2-1; no firm D call. The germline V and J ends were trimmed by 5 bases and 4 bases, with 9 bases remaining between them. CDR1 and CDR2 from the germline V gene are SEHNR and FQNEAQ (reference sequence). The CDR3 totals 13 residues. Combining the CDR3 with reference TRBV7-9 and TRBJ2-1 gives the whole variable domain DTGVSQNPRHKITKRGQNVTFRCDPISEHNRLYWYRQTLGQGPEFLTYFQNEAQLEKSRLLSDRFSAERPKGSFSTLEIQRTEQGDSAMYLCASSPDEYNEQFFGPGTRLTVL.

The chain joins TRBV5-6 to TRBJ2-7; D not certain. Per the germline V gene, CDR1 is SGHDT and CDR2 is YYEEEE. Trimming removed 2 bases from V and 3 bases from J, with 3 bases in between. This CDR3 has 11 residues. The CDR3 protein is CASSLNYEQYF. CDR3 sequence (DNA): TGTGCCAGCAGCTTAAACTACGAGCAGTACTTC.